One sample yielded the 17 T cell receptor beta chains listed below, sequenced in a study of CD8+ T cells in alopecia areata. Extracted RNA was reverse transcribed into cDNA, the sequencing template. Assay used: immunoSEQ multiplex PCR; TCRdb lists only in-frame clones, some missing. This sample has some 110,000 clones and no singletons, with around a fifth in the ten largest. The sample taken for sequencing was lesional skin. The source is a C3H/HeJ mouse with alopecia areata. Mouse strain MHC haplotype: H2-k.

Points on this clone: All gene names here are mouse names. The sequence runs out 4 residues before the end of the CDR3; the remainder is reconstructed from the germline J gene. V usage is TRBV13-3 and J usage is TRBJ1-1, with D tentatively TRBD1 (5 bases). This CDR3 has 13 amino acids. Germline-derived CDR1 and CDR2 are NNHDY and SYVADS. The CDR3 protein is CASKSTGGGEVFF. The sequenced CDR3 bases are TGTGCCAGCAAATCGACTGGGGGGGGA.

Comment on this clone: Genes and germline are mouse. Coverage ceases 4 residues before the CDR3 finishes, and the germline J gene fills in the end. The genes are TRBV17 and TRBJ1-1; TRBD1 aligns across 7 bases. Germline values: CDR1 MNHDT, CDR2 YYDKIL. Unmatched junction bases numbered 4, after V lost 5 bases and J lost 4 bases. The CDR3 covers 13 residues. CDR3 DNA (partial): TGTGCTAGCAGTGGGACAGTCCTCACA. This encodes CASSGTVLT. The whole CDR3 sequence is CASSGTVLTEVFF.

There are a few counts of this clone. Genes and germline are mouse. The sequenced fragment ends 4 residues before the CDR3 boundary, so the rest is inferred from the germline J gene. The chain couples TRBV19 to TRBJ1-1; D may be TRBD1 (6 bases). CDR1 and CDR2 (germline): FNHDT, SITEND (reference sequence). The CDR3 sequence is 15 residues long. The ends were cut back, 0 bases at V and 1 base at J, with 10 bases in the middle. CDR3 DNA (partial): TGTGCCAGCAGTATAGGAGGGACAAAAAACACA. It yields the protein CASSIGGTKNT. The whole CDR3 is CASSIGGTKNTEVFF.

Concerning this clone itself: The gene symbols are mouse symbols. CDR3 sequence: CTCSAGDKTETLYF. The part of the CDR3 DNA that was read is TGCACCTGCAGTGCTGGGGACAAAACAGAA. The V and J genes are TRBV1 and TRBJ2-3; D perhaps matches TRBD1 (6 bases). The CDR3 extends 4 residues past the end of the read, so its final part is completed from the germline J gene. The CDR3 consists of 14 residues. The V end lost 3 bases, the J end lost 4 bases, and 11 bases lay between the germline ends. Germline V gene data show CDR1 as NSQYPW and CDR2 as LRSPGD (reference sequence).

A note on this clone: Gene labels here are mouse ones. The read stops 4 residues short of the end of the CDR3; the missing end is completed from the germline J gene. At the DNA level, this CDR3 is encoded by other sequences in the same sample as well. V and J are TRBV19 and TRBJ2-1; TRBD1 matches at 10 bases. Germline lookup yields CDR1 FNHDT and CDR2 SITEND (reference sequence). The CDR3 runs to 15 residues. The CDR3 bases that were read are TGTGCCAGCAGCCTACGACAGGGGGCGAGGGCT. Translated: CASSLRQGARA. The whole CDR3 sequence reads CASSLRQGARAEQFF.

The sample holds a few counts of this clone. Germline and genes: mouse. The CDR3 spells CTCSADHLGGNQDTQYF. CDR3 DNA (partial): TGCACCTGCAGTGCAGATCACCTGGGGGGTAACCAAGAC. This chain connects TRBV1 to TRBJ2-5, with 8 bases matching TRBD2. The read gets to within 4 residues of the CDR3 end, and the germline J gene fills in the rest. The ends lost 0 bases at V and 0 bases at J; junction bases unmatched: 5. The CDR3 spans 17 residues. CDR1 is NSQYPW and CDR2 is LRSPGD in the germline V gene (reference sequence).

On this clone itself: TCRdb's protein and the translated DNA diverge at residue 14; the protein reported here is the translation of the DNA. Mouse names are used for the genes. The read ends 3 residues early relative to the CDR3; the germline J gene fills the gap. The chain employs TRBV13-2 and TRBJ1-3, with a weak D call TRBD1 (5 bases). The CDR3 sequence is 17 residues long. Germline CDR1 NNHNN, CDR2 SYGAGS (reference sequence). The germline V and J ends were trimmed by 0 bases and 0 bases, with 13 bases remaining between them. The part of the CDR3 DNA that was read is TGTGCCAGCGGTGATGGGGGGGTCCCAAATTCTGGAAATACG. Protein: CASGDGGVPNSGNT. The full CDR3 protein reads CASGDGGVPNSGNTLYF.

This clone was picked up a small number of times. No DNA is shown, since the ends of the CDR3 on it are uncertain; the CDR3 is the one TCRdb lists. Mouse germline and gene names are used. The chain couples TRBV23 to TRBJ2-1; the table assigns TRBD1, which was not confirmed against the DNA. The CDR3 region is 13 residues in length, termini included. Germline CDR1 is KGHTA and CDR2 is FQNQQP. This chain's CDR3 is CAPAVLQDAEQFF.

On this clone itself: Germline and genes here are mouse. From the germline J gene comes the end of the CDR3, since the read stops 4 residues before it. The rearrangement uses TRBV19 and TRBJ2-5; D gene ambiguous. Germline CDR1 FNHDT, CDR2 SITEND (reference sequence). This CDR3 comprises 13 residues. The CDR3 sequence is CASSISRRDTQYF. The covered CDR3 bases are TGTGCCAGCAGTATCAGCAGAAGAGAC. The whole variable domain, remainder taken from reference TRBV19 and TRBJ2-5, is GGIITQTPKFLIGQEGQKLTLKCQQNFNHDTMYWYRQDSGKGLRLIYYSITENDLQKGDLSEGYDASREKKSSFSLTVTSAQKNEMAVFLCASSISRRDTQYFGPGTRLLVL.

This clone has ten or more counts. Gene names and germline match the mouse. The read stops 4 residues short of the end of the CDR3; the missing end is completed from the germline J gene. This chain uses TRBV1 with TRBJ2-1; 8 bases are a match to TRBD1. V was clipped by 0 bases and J by 3 bases; unmatched bases: 4. This CDR3 contains 16 residues. Per germline, CDR1 NSQYPW and CDR2 LRSPGD (reference sequence). Partial CDR3 DNA: TGCACCTGCAGTGCAGATCGGCAGGGGGCCTATGCT. It yields the protein CTCSADRQGAYA. The full CDR3 sequence reads CTCSADRQGAYAEQFF.

There are a few counts of this clone. Each gene name is a mouse one. The read comes to an end 4 residues before the CDR3 does, leaving the germline J gene to fill in the end. This sequence joins TRBV13-1 and TRBJ2-4; TRBD2 aligns across 9 bases. CDR3 size: 16 residues. Germline-derived CDR1 and CDR2 are NSHNY and SYGAGN. The V gene end was trimmed by 0 bases and the J gene end by 3 bases; junction bases not matched to a gene: 5. CDR3 protein: CASSDETGGRQNTLYF. The CDR3 bases that were read are TGTGCCAGCAGTGATGAAACTGGGGGGAGACAAAAC.

Concerning this clone: Each gene name is a mouse one. The missing CDR3 end, 4 residues past where the read stops, is filled in from the germline J gene. The chain uses TRBV13-3 and TRBJ2-1, with 8 bases aligning to TRBD2. CDR3 size: 14 residues. Germline CDR1 is NNHDY and CDR2 is SYVADS. The chain's CDR3 is CASNQGLVSAEQFF. The sequenced part of the CDR3 DNA is TGTGCCAGCAACCAGGGACTGGTCTCGGCT.

This clone was observed a few times. All gene names here are mouse names. The DNA ends 4 residues before the CDR3 does, and the rest of the CDR3 is filled in from the germline J gene. J is TRBJ2-7 and V is TRBV1; 9 positions match TRBD2. CDR1 and CDR2 (germline): NSQYPW, LRSPGD (reference sequence). There are 14 residues in the CDR3. Trimming removed 4 bases from V and 3 bases from J; junction bases left unmatched: 4. Here the CDR3 reads CTCSGTGVVYEQYF. CDR3 DNA, as far as it was read: TGCACCTGCAGTGGGACTGGGGTTGTCTAT.

This clone has ten or more counts. Germline and genes here are mouse. The read ends 4 residues before the CDR3 terminus; that terminus is restored from the germline J gene. The chain couples TRBV13-3 to TRBJ2-7; D may be TRBD1 (6 bases). Germline assignment: CDR1 NNHDY and CDR2 SYVADS. This CDR3 comprises 13 residues. CDR3 sequence: CASSDAGTYEQYF. The covered CDR3 bases are TGTGCCAGCAGTGATGCTGGGACATAT.

This clone was observed a few times. Gene labels here are mouse ones. The CDR3 sequence is CASGGLGGRYAEQFF. The sequenced part of the CDR3 DNA is TGTGCCAGCGGTGGACTGGGGGGGCGCTATGCT. The chain carries TRBV13-2 and TRBJ2-1; 12 nucleotides line up with TRBD2. The sequence runs out 4 residues before the end of the CDR3; the remainder is reconstructed from the germline J gene. This CDR3 is 15 amino acids long. Germline V CDR1 and CDR2: NNHNN, SYGAGS (reference sequence). The junction had 1 base not matched to a gene; V was cut back by 3 bases and J by 3 bases.

This clone was observed at least ten times. The listed genes are named as in mouse. The read ends 4 residues shy of where the CDR3 ends; the end is completed using the germline J gene. This chain joins TRBV13-3 and TRBJ2-3, with 8 bases aligning to TRBD2. V gave up 2 bases and J gave up 0 bases; unmatched junction bases: 5. Germline-derived CDR1 and CDR2 are NNHDY and SYVADS. The CDR3 length is 16 residues. The CDR3 DNA, read in part, is TGTGCCAGCAGTGAGAAACTGGGGGATAGTGCAGAA. This gives the protein CASSEKLGDSAE. The whole CDR3 sequence is CASSEKLGDSAETLYF.

This clone was found a few times. Each gene name is a mouse one. The read terminates 4 residues before the CDR3 end, so the remaining end is supplied by the germline J gene. The V call is TRBV13-3, the J call TRBJ1-4; 10 nucleotides agree with TRBD1. CDR3 length: 14 amino acids. V gave up 8 bases and J gave up 4 bases; unmatched junction bases: 5. Per germline, CDR1 NNHDY and CDR2 SYVADS. The DNA read from the CDR3 is TGTGCCAGAGACAGGGGGCGCGGCAACGAA. It codes for CARDRGRGNE. The full-length CDR3 reads as CARDRGRGNERLFF. The entire variable domain, with the rest obtained from reference TRBV13-3 and TRBJ1-4, is as follows: EAAVTQSPRSKVAVTGGKVTLSCHQTNNHDYMYWYRQDTGHGLRLIHYSYVADSTEKGDIPDGYKASRPSQENFSLILELASLSQTAVYFCARDRGRGNERLFFGHGTKLSVL.